One and the same sample provided the 26 T cell receptor beta chains below, sequenced in a study of blood T cell repertoires in COVID-19. Some clones are missing from TCRdb's copy, which holds only in-frame ones; the method was immunoSEQ multiplex PCR. Of 250,000 to 300,000 clones in the sample, over 75% were seen once. The material sequenced was PBMCs or T cells enriched from blood (not recorded which). The receptor source for this set is a woman in her 30s who had recovered from COVID-19.

The table lists this clone with a count of one. The chain uses TRBV5-1 and TRBJ2-1; 10 bases line up with TRBD2. With V trimmed by 0 bases and J by 8 bases, 17 bases remained unmatched. The CDR3 is made up of 19 amino acids. CDR1 and CDR2 from the germline V gene are SGHRS and YFSETQ. The CDR3 spells CASSLVRTSGLLSRDEQFF. CDR3 sequence (DNA): TGCGCCAGCAGCTTGGTGCGGACTAGCGGTTTATTATCTAGGGATGAGCAGTTCTTC. The whole variable domain, filled in from reference TRBV5-1 and TRBJ2-1, reads KAGVTQTPRYLIKTRGQQVTLSCSPISGHRSVSWYQQTPGQGLQFLFEYFSETQRNKGNFPGRFSGRQFSNSRSEMNVSTLELGDSALYLCASSLVRTSGLLSRDEQFFGPGTRLTVL.

As to this clone: This sample also contains other DNA sequences that code for the same CDR3. The chain couples TRBV19 to TRBJ1-2; D is unresolved. The CDR3 is 13 amino acids. CDR1 is LNHDA, CDR2 SQIVND, per germline (reference sequence). V shed 3 bases and J shed 1 base, with 6 bases lying between them. DNA of the CDR3: TGTGCCAGTAGTATCGGGAGTAACTATGGCTACACCTTC. The encoded protein is CASSIGSNYGYTF.

The chain combines TRBV5-1 with TRBJ2-5; no clear D gene. The CDR3 sequence is 17 residues long. Germline V gene sequence: CDR1 SGHRS, CDR2 YFSETQ. Trimming pared 3 bases from V and 5 bases from J, leaving 23 bases between. CDR3 DNA sequence: TGCGCCAGCAGCTCCGCCGTCGGATTAGCCCGTCGGGAGACCCAGTACTTC. Translation gives CASSSAVGLARRETQYF.

The CDR3 nucleotides are TGTGCCAGCAGCACAGGGTTGGGCTATGGCTACACCTTC. It encodes CASSTGLGYGYTF. J is TRBJ1-2 and V is TRBV12-3 or TRBV12-4; tentative D call: TRBD1 (6 bases). V was trimmed by 6 bases and J by 4 bases, leaving 12 bases between them. This CDR3 contains 13 residues.

The chain recombines TRBV4-1 with TRBJ1-2; 8 nucleotides align to TRBD1. Germline assignment: CDR1 MGHRA and CDR2 YSYEKL. The CDR3 length is 15 residues. Trimming removed 2 bases from V and 2 bases from J; junction bases left unmatched: 4. This chain's CDR3 is CASSQTGTGNYGYTF. The CDR3 coding sequence is TGCGCCAGCAGCCAAACCGGGACAGGCAACTATGGCTACACCTTC.

The chain couples TRBV4-3 to TRBJ1-2, with D possibly TRBD1 on 5 matching bases. Germline V gives CDR1 LGHNA, CDR2 YSLEER. The CDR3 is made up of 15 amino acids. Deletions cut 0 bases from V and 7 bases from J, with 15 bases between. CDR3 DNA: TGCGCCAGCAGCCAAGATGGCTGGCAGGGAGGTGGCTACACCTTC. As protein: CASSQDGWQGGGYTF.

J is TRBJ1-3 and V is TRBV10-2; 8 bases line up with TRBD1. J was trimmed by 3 bases and V by 8 bases; bases with no gene match: 3. Germline assignment: CDR1 WSHSY and CDR2 SAAADI. CDR3 size: 13 residues. The CDR3 protein is CASRGTGGNTIYF. Written as DNA, the CDR3 is TGCGCCAGCCGAGGGACAGGTGGAAACACCATATATTTT.

V usage is TRBV7-9 and J usage is TRBJ1-1, with a weak D call TRBD1 (5 bases). This CDR3 has 13 residues. Germline values: CDR1 SEHNR, CDR2 FQNEAQ (reference sequence). In nucleotides, the CDR3 is TGTGCACTGGAGCGACAGAGGAACACTGAAGCTTTCTTT. It encodes CALERQRNTEAFF. The variable domain in full, completed from reference TRBV7-9 and TRBJ1-1, reads DTGVSQNPRHKITKRGQNVTFRCDPISEHNRLYWYRQTLGQGPEFLTYFQNEAQLEKSRLLSDRFSAERPKGSFSTLEIQRTEQGDSAMYLCALERQRNTEAFFGQGTRLTVV.

This rearrangement joins TRBV24-1 to TRBJ2-2; 10 bases are a match to TRBD2. Germline V gene sequence: CDR1 KGHDR, CDR2 SFDVKD. The CDR3 length is 19 residues. V dropped 4 bases and J dropped 7; count of bases not matched to a gene: 17. The CDR3 DNA reads TGTGCCACCAGTGACCCCCGAGGAAGCGGGAGGGCCCATGGCGGGGAGCTGTTTTTT. Translated: CATSDPRGSGRAHGGELFF.

The J gene is TRBJ2-7, the V gene TRBV6-5; no definite D call. Trimming stripped 8 bases from V and 4 bases from J, with 6 bases between. This CDR3 comprises 10 residues. Germline V CDR1 and CDR2: MNHEY, SVGAGI. CDR3 region: CASARYEQYF. The CDR3, as DNA: TGTGCCAGCGCGCGTTACGAGCAGTACTTC.

The chain links TRBV27 to TRBJ1-1, with 10 bases fitting TRBD1. Germline trimming cut 7 bases from V and 2 bases from J; bases unmatched to any gene: 4. In germline, CDR1 is MNHEY, CDR2 SMNVEV (reference sequence). The CDR3 covers 14 residues. In DNA form, the CDR3 reads TGTGCCAGCACCAAGACAGGGGGCAACACTGAAGCTTTCTTT. It codes for CASTKTGGNTEAFF.

This sequence joins TRBV4-3 and TRBJ1-2; possible D gene TRBD1, 5 bases. This CDR3 region has 16 residues. V was cut by 0 bases and J by 6 bases, with 17 bases left in between. CDR1 and CDR2 from the germline V gene are LGHNA and YSLEER. The CDR3: CASSQEAGRNLHGYTF. The CDR3 DNA sequence: TGCGCCAGCAGCCAAGAAGCAGGGCGAAATCTCCATGGCTACACCTTC.

Remarks on this clone: Other nucleotide sequences from this sample produce the same CDR3. The rearrangement joins TRBV18 to TRBJ2-5; D is unresolved. CDR3 length: 12 amino acids. CDR1 KGHSH and CDR2 LQKENI come from the germline V gene. Trimming left V 3 bases short and J 5 bases short, with 7 bases between. CDR3 nucleotides: TGTGCCAGCTCACCCGCCGGGGAGACCCAGTACTTC. Amino acids: CASSPAGETQYF.

The chain joins TRBV27 to TRBJ2-4; 7 nucleotides line up with TRBD1. This CDR3 comprises 16 residues. CDR1 is MNHEY, CDR2 SMNVEV, per germline (reference sequence). V shed 2 bases and J 5 bases; nucleotides not matched to a gene: 9. The chain's CDR3 is CASSLDGPRGQNIQYF. In DNA, the CDR3 is TGTGCCAGCAGTTTAGACGGCCCGAGGGGGCAAAACATTCAGTACTTC.

The chain links TRBV19 to TRBJ1-3; TRBD1 aligns across 7 bases. The CDR3 contains 19 residues. J gave up 0 bases and V 6 bases, and 17 bases lay outside the gene matches. Germline V gene data show CDR1 as LNHDA and CDR2 as SQIVND (reference sequence). The CDR3 region has the DNA TGTGCCAGTAGACCCACCCCGGGGACAGAGAAGAGCTCTGGAAACACCATATATTTT. This codes for CASRPTPGTEKSSGNTIYF.

The chain joins TRBV6-5 to TRBJ1-5; 7 bases are a match to TRBD1. The ends lost 3 bases at V and 5 bases at J; junction bases unmatched: 4. Germline V gene data show CDR1 as MNHEY and CDR2 as SVGAGI. The CDR3 loop spans 14 amino acids. Written as DNA, the CDR3 is TGTGCCAGCAGTTATCGACAGGGCCATCAGCCCCAGCATTTT. This encodes CASSYRQGHQPQHF.

The CDR3, as DNA: TGTGCCAGCAGCCCCGGGGGGGCGGGGAATTCACCCCTCCACTTT. Translated, it gives CASSPGGAGNSPLHF. V is TRBV7-9 and J is TRBJ1-6, with D possibly being TRBD1 (6 bases). Trimming took off 5 bases at V and 7 bases at J, with 15 bases between the two ends. CDR1 is SEHNR and CDR2 is FQNEAQ in the germline V gene (reference sequence). There are 15 residues in the CDR3.

The CDR3, as DNA: TGTGCCAGCAGTTTAACCGAGCCTTTGGGCAATCAGCCCCAGCATTTT. It is translated as CASSLTEPLGNQPQHF. The chain has TRBV27 and TRBJ1-5; no definite D call. The CDR3 is made up of 16 amino acids. Germline V gene sequence: CDR1 MNHEY, CDR2 SMNVEV (reference sequence). Trimming took off 2 bases at V and 2 bases at J, with 13 bases between the two ends.

This chain connects TRBV27 to TRBJ1-6; possible D gene TRBD1, 5 bases. The CDR3 is 16 residues long. The V end lost 5 bases, the J end lost 4 bases, and 15 bases lay between the germline ends. Germline CDR1 and CDR2: MNHEY and SMNVEV (reference sequence). The CDR3 DNA reads as TGTGCCAGCAGTGTACAGGCTTCTCTTTATAATTCACCCCTCCACTTT. It yields the protein CASSVQASLYNSPLHF.

The rearrangement joins TRBV29-1 to TRBJ1-2, with D tentatively TRBD1 (6 bases). CDR1 and CDR2 (germline): SQVTM, ANQGSEA. V lost 6 bases and J 4 bases, leaving 15 bases between the germline ends. This CDR3 comprises 13 residues. As DNA, the CDR3 is TGCAGCGTGGGCGGGGGCCAGGCCTATGGCTACACCTTC. Its protein product is CSVGGGQAYGYTF.

This chain links TRBV27 with TRBJ1-4; TRBD1 aligns across 9 bases. Trimming at V came to 6 bases and at J to 4 bases, leaving 9 bases not matched to a gene. The CDR3 extends over 16 amino acids. The germline V gene has CDR1 MNHEY and CDR2 SMNVEV (reference sequence). The CDR3 DNA sequence: TGTGCCAGCAGCGCTTCAGGACAGGGGTTTAATGAAAAACTGTTTTTT. It encodes CASSASGQGFNEKLFF.

The chain uses TRBV20-1 and TRBJ1-2, with D possibly matching TRBD1 (6 bases). Deletions cut 3 bases from V and 0 bases from J, with 11 bases between. Germline V gives CDR1 DFQATT, CDR2 SNEGSKA (reference sequence). This CDR3 spans 14 amino acids. The CDR3 nucleotides are TGCAGTGCTAGTACGGACAGAGCTAACTATGGCTACACCTTC. It translates to CSASTDRANYGYTF.

V is TRBV6-4 and J is TRBJ2-1, with 9 bases that match TRBD2. The CDR3 has 14 amino acids. V trimming: 3 bases; J trimming: 3 bases; junction bases outside the gene matches: 0. Germline V lookup: CDR1 MRHNA, CDR2 SNTAGT. Here the CDR3 DNA reads TGTGCCAGCAGTGAAGCGGGAGGCTACAATGAGCAGTTCTTC. Translation gives CASSEAGGYNEQFF.

The rearrangement links TRBV5-1 to TRBJ1-2, with a possible D match to TRBD1 (6 bases). Trimming left V 4 bases short and J 0 bases short, with 16 bases between. This CDR3 comprises 16 residues. Germline CDR1 SGHRS, CDR2 YFSETQ. CDR3 in DNA: TGCGCCAGCAGCCCCTACCCGGACAGCGCTAACTATGGCTACACCTTC. Encoded protein: CASSPYPDSANYGYTF.

The chain links TRBV7-8 to TRBJ2-7; D might be TRBD2 (5 bases). This CDR3 has 14 residues. Germline V gene data show CDR1 as SGHVS and CDR2 as FQNEAQ. Trimming took 5 bases from V and 2 from J, leaving 13 bases between them. The CDR3, as DNA: TGTGCCAGCAGCCCCCGTGGAGGAACCTACGAGCAGTACTTC. Protein product: CASSPRGGTYEQYF.

With regard to this clone: At one of its ends the junction is not consistent with the germline gene, which may arise from a read error. This sequence joins TRBV7-7 and TRBJ1-1, with 8 bases matching TRBD1. CDR1 and CDR2 (germline): SSHAT, FNYEAQ (reference sequence). CDR3 size: 18 residues. The CDR3, as DNA: TGTGCCAGCAGCTCCCCGACAGGGGAGAGTTTTTGGAACGCTGAAGCTTTCTTT. Its protein is CASSSPTGESFWNAEAFF.